Presented here are 6 T cell receptor beta chains from one specimen sequenced in a study of blood T cell repertoires in COVID-19. Only in-frame clones appear in the TCRdb table, and some are missing; sequencing was by immunoSEQ multiplex PCR. The sample includes 150,000 to 200,000 clones, about 86% of them seen just once. The material sequenced was peripheral blood. The receptors shown here come from a man aged 45-60 years with active or convalescent COVID-19.

The chain couples TRBV5-1 to TRBJ1-1; D is ambiguous. Germline V lookup: CDR1 SGHRS, CDR2 YFSETQ. V was cut by 0 bases and J by 3 bases, with 6 bases left in between. CDR3 length equals 13 residues. CDR3 in DNA: TGCGCCAGCAGCTTGGCCAGCGACACTGAAGCTTTCTTT. Protein: CASSLASDTEAFF.

The genes are TRBV7-2 and TRBJ1-3, with TRBD1 matching 7 bases. There are 16 residues in the CDR3. V was clipped by 6 bases and J by 4 bases; unmatched bases: 12. CDR1 is SGHTA, CDR2 FQGNSA, per germline. This CDR3 is CASRLYSTGTGNTIYF. CDR3 nucleotides: TGTGCCAGCAGGCTTTATTCGACAGGGACGGGAAACACCATATATTTT.

This clone was recorded a few times. The chain has TRBV30 and TRBJ2-2, with 7 bases matching TRBD2. This CDR3 is 15 amino acids long. Germline CDR1 is GTSNPN and CDR2 is SVGIG (reference sequence). Germline trimming cut 2 bases from V and 4 bases from J; bases unmatched to any gene: 7. The CDR3 DNA is TGTGCCTGGAGTATCGGACTAGGGGCCACCGGGGAGCTGTTTTTT. Protein product: CAWSIGLGATGELFF.

V and J are TRBV11-2 and TRBJ1-3; D may be TRBD1 (6 bases). Per germline, CDR1 SGHAT and CDR2 FQNNGV. Trimming stripped 0 bases from V and 2 bases from J, with 14 bases between. The CDR3 is 17 residues long. The CDR3 sequence: CASSLELMTGPGNTIYF. CDR3 DNA: TGTGCCAGCAGCTTAGAGTTAATGACAGGTCCTGGAAACACCATATATTTT.

V gene TRBV27 combines with J gene TRBJ1-5; 8 nucleotides align to TRBD1. Trimming at V came to 0 bases and at J to 9 bases, leaving 7 bases not matched to a gene. CDR3 length: 15 residues. Germline V CDR1 and CDR2: MNHEY, SMNVEV (reference sequence). CDR3 protein: CASSLSRSGGGPQHF. CDR3 DNA sequence: TGTGCCAGCAGTTTATCGCGGTCAGGGGGCGGGCCCCAGCATTTT.

The gene calls are TRBV28 and TRBJ2-3; possibly TRBD1 for D (5 bases). Germline V gene data show CDR1 as MDHEN and CDR2 as SYDVKM. Trimming removed 11 bases at V and 0 bases at J, with 21 bases between. CDR3 length equals 16 residues. CDR3 nucleotides: TGTGCCTTGGGGCCCGGCTCCCTACCTAGCACAGATACGCAGTATTTT. Amino acid sequence: CALGPGSLPSTDTQYF.